This passage covers 25 T cell receptor beta chains from one sample sequenced in a study of blood T cell repertoires in COVID-19. The protocol was immunoSEQ multiplex PCR, while the TCRdb copy is restricted to in-frame clones and leaves out a portion. The repertoire holds 250,000 or so clones, over 75% seen once, with 3.1% in the top ten. Sequencing used PBMCs or T cells enriched from blood (not recorded which). These receptors were taken from a middle-aged woman who had been exposed to COVID-19.

The chain couples TRBV10-3 to TRBJ1-4; D unresolved. With 2 bases removed from V and 7 bases from J, the gap between germline ends came to 14 bases. Germline V gene sequence: CDR1 ENHRY, CDR2 SYGVKD. The CDR3 extends over 15 amino acids. This CDR3 is CAISEGGPLSEKLFF. The CDR3 coding sequence is TGTGCCATCAGTGAGGGCGGGCCCCTTAGTGAAAAACTGTTTTTT.

As to this clone: The sample holds other DNA sequences that translate to the same CDR3. DNA for the CDR3: TGTGCCAGCAGCCCAGCCGAGGCCCCTGGGGCCAACGTCCTGACTTTC. It codes for CASSPAEAPGANVLTF. This chain links TRBV4-2 with TRBJ2-6; D is undetermined. Trimming took off 4 bases at V and 2 bases at J, with 12 bases between the two ends. The CDR3 covers 16 residues. The germline V gene has CDR1 LGHNA and CDR2 YNFKEQ.

V is TRBV7-6 and J is TRBJ1-4; possibly TRBD1 for D (5 bases). Trimming left V 3 bases short and J 3 bases short, with 11 bases between. From germline, CDR1 is SGHVS and CDR2 FNYEAQ. The CDR3 has 15 amino acids. The CDR3 DNA sequence: TGTGCCAGCAGCTTGGGGGGTCGCCCTAATGAAAAACTGTTTTTT. Translating it yields CASSLGGRPNEKLFF.

The chain couples TRBV6-5 to TRBJ2-7; TRBD1 is a possible D gene (5 bases). Germline CDR1 and CDR2: MNHEY and SVGAGI. The CDR3 has 14 residues. V shed 5 bases and J shed 6 bases, with 17 bases lying between them. The CDR3 nucleotides are TGTGCCAGCAGTCCTGTGCAGGGTCTGGCCGAGCAGTACGTC. Its protein is CASSPVQGLAEQYV.

The chain links TRBV5-4 to TRBJ1-2, with D unresolved. V was trimmed by 4 bases and J by 4 bases, leaving 14 bases between them. The CDR3 has 14 residues. The germline V gene encodes CDR1 SGHNT and CDR2 YYREEE (reference sequence). The CDR3 here is CASSGAGWSYGYTF. As DNA, the CDR3 is TGTGCCAGCAGCGGCGCCGGGTGGAGCTATGGCTACACCTTC.

V is TRBV27 and J is TRBJ1-1, with D unresolved. Germline-derived CDR1 and CDR2 are MNHEY and SMNVEV (reference sequence). The V and J ends lost 11 bases and 0 bases respectively, with 16 bases between them. The CDR3 is 14 residues long. The CDR3 region has the DNA TGTGCCTCAAAACCGGCGACAATGAACACTGAAGCTTTCTTT. Translation: CASKPATMNTEAFF.

The J gene is TRBJ2-4, the V gene TRBV12-5; maybe TRBD2 (6 bases). CDR3 length: 15 residues. Germline V gives CDR1 LGHNT, CDR2 FRNRAP. V shed 2 bases and J shed 6 bases, with 14 bases lying between them. The CDR3 here is CASGLPRLRGNIQYF. Here the CDR3 DNA reads TGTGCTAGTGGTTTGCCCCGGTTGCGGGGAAACATTCAGTACTTC.

The rearrangement joins TRBV7-3 to TRBJ1-1; D call uncertain. V was cut by 2 bases and J by 6 bases, with 10 bases left in between. Germline V lookup: CDR1 SGHTA, CDR2 FQGTGA. The CDR3 totals 13 residues. The CDR3 sequence is CASSLLPSAEAFF. CDR3 coding DNA: TGTGCCAGCAGCTTACTCCCCAGTGCTGAAGCTTTCTTT. Using reference TRBV7-3 and TRBJ1-1 for the parts outside the CDR3, the full variable domain is GAGVSQTPSNKVTEKGKYVELRCDPISGHTALYWYRQSLGQGPEFLIYFQGTGAADDSGLPNDRFFAVRPEGSVSTLKIQRTERGDSAVYLCASSLLPSAEAFFGQGTRLTVV.

The chain recombines TRBV5-5 with TRBJ2-5, with D hard to call. The germline V gene encodes CDR1 SGHKS and CDR2 YYEKEE (reference sequence). This CDR3 has 10 residues. V was pared by 4 bases and J by 4 bases, with 2 bases between. The CDR3 nucleotides read TGTGCCAGCAGCCTAGAGACCCAGTACTTC. Translated, it gives CASSLETQYF.

The V and J genes are TRBV28 and TRBJ1-5; no definite D call. Trimming took off 8 bases at V and 11 bases at J, with 13 bases between the two ends. The germline V gene has CDR1 MDHEN and CDR2 SYDVKM. The CDR3 sequence is 11 residues long. The CDR3 here is CASLDLMAQHF. The CDR3 nucleotides read TGTGCCAGCCTAGATTTGATGGCCCAGCATTTT.

The chain carries TRBV4-1 and TRBJ2-7; TRBD1 matches 10 bases. CDR1 is MGHRA and CDR2 is YSYEKL in the germline V gene. The CDR3 runs to 14 residues. The trim removed 1 base at V and 12 bases at J, leaving 9 bases unmatched. The CDR3: CASSQARTGGSSYF. Here the CDR3 DNA reads TGCGCCAGCAGCCAAGCGCGGACAGGGGGAAGTTCGTACTTC.

The chain uses TRBV24-1 and TRBJ2-2; 11 nucleotides match TRBD1. With 5 bases clipped from V and 6 bases from J, the junction kept 4 bases outside the gene matches. The V gene's germline CDR1 is KGHDR and CDR2 SFDVKD. The CDR3 covers 15 residues. The CDR3 sequence is CATSAWTGGPGELFF. CDR3 in DNA: TGTGCCACCAGTGCGTGGACAGGGGGCCCCGGGGAGCTGTTTTTT.

This chain joins TRBV30 and TRBJ1-6, with 7 bases matching TRBD1. V dropped 3 bases and J dropped 11; count of bases not matched to a gene: 13. CDR3 size: 15 residues. CDR1 and CDR2 from the germline V gene are GTSNPN and SVGIG (reference sequence). The CDR3 sequence is CAWSPRDSGVTPLHF. The CDR3, as DNA: TGTGCCTGGAGCCCCCGGGACAGCGGAGTGACACCCCTCCACTTT. Combining the CDR3 with reference TRBV30 and TRBJ1-6 gives the whole variable domain SQTIHQWPATLVQPVGSPLSLECTVEGTSNPNLYWYRQAAGRGLQLLFYSVGIGQISSEVPQNLSASRPQDRQFILSSKKLLLSDSGFYLCAWSPRDSGVTPLHFGNGTRLTVT.

CDR3 DNA: TGTGCCAGCAGTGAAAGCGGGAGGGCCGAAGAGACCCAGTACTTC. Its translation is CASSESGRAEETQYF. The chain is built from TRBV2 and TRBJ2-5; the match to TRBD2 covers 10 bases. CDR3 length: 15 residues. Germline assignment: CDR1 SNHLY and CDR2 FYNNEI. Unmatched junction bases numbered 3, after V lost 2 bases and J lost 3 bases.

This chain joins TRBV15 and TRBJ2-1, with no clear D. The germline V gene encodes CDR1 LNHNV and CDR2 YYDKDF (reference sequence). CDR3 length: 12 amino acids. Trimming shortened V by 5 bases and J by 6 bases, and 8 bases separated the two germline ends. The CDR3, as DNA: TGTGCCACCAGCCCAAGCCTCAATGAGCAGTTCTTC. This encodes CATSPSLNEQFF.

The V gene is TRBV6-5, the J gene TRBJ1-6; no clear D gene. CDR3 length: 14 residues. The germline V gene has CDR1 MNHEY and CDR2 SVGAGI. The germline V and J ends were trimmed by 7 bases and 7 bases, with 14 bases remaining between them. CDR3: CASTGRVGNSPLHF. DNA of the CDR3: TGTGCCAGCACGGGGAGGGTGGGGAATTCACCCCTCCACTTT.

Comments on this clone: Distinct nucleotide sequences in the sample also encode this CDR3. This sequence joins TRBV7-2 and TRBJ2-3, with D tentatively TRBD2 (6 bases). The V end lost 9 bases, the J end lost 1 base, and 14 bases lay between the germline ends. This CDR3 has 14 amino acids. Per germline, CDR1 SGHTA and CDR2 FQGNSA. The DNA for the CDR3 is TGTGCCAGTAGCCTGGGACTCGGCACAGATACGCAGTATTTT. Amino acids: CASSLGLGTDTQYF.

The chain recombines TRBV19 with TRBJ2-1; 9 nucleotides line up with TRBD2. CDR3 length: 16 residues. The V gene's germline CDR1 is LNHDA and CDR2 SQIVND (reference sequence). The V segment lost 6 bases and the J segment 0 bases; nucleotides outside the gene matches: 6. The CDR3 nucleotides read TGTGCCAGTAGAAGGCGGGAGGGAAGCTCCTACAATGAGCAGTTCTTC. Translation gives CASRRREGSSYNEQFF.

The chain uses TRBV19 and TRBJ2-1; a weak D match, TRBD2 (5 bases). V was pared by 3 bases and J by 7 bases, with 13 bases between. The length of the CDR3 is 14 residues. Germline lookup yields CDR1 LNHDA and CDR2 SQIVND (reference sequence). This CDR3 is CASSIGQPGNEQFF. DNA of the CDR3: TGTGCCAGTAGTATTGGGCAACCGGGGAATGAGCAGTTCTTC.

J is TRBJ1-5 and V is TRBV19; the D gene is possibly TRBD1 (5 bases). Trimming cost V 5 bases and J 3 bases, with 17 bases left between them. Per germline, CDR1 LNHDA and CDR2 SQIVND (reference sequence). The CDR3 is made up of 16 amino acids. The CDR3: CASSAPRVIDNQPQHF. The CDR3 DNA sequence: TGTGCCAGTAGTGCCCCCAGGGTTATCGACAATCAGCCCCAGCATTTT.

This chain links TRBV9 with TRBJ1-2, with D maybe TRBD1 (5 bases). Germline CDR1 reads SGDLS; CDR2 reads YYNGEE. V lost 3 bases, J lost 8 bases, and 20 bases lay in between. The CDR3 totals 15 residues. The CDR3, as DNA: TGTGCCAGCAGCGACCGCAAGGGGTTAACGAAAGGCTACACCTTC. It translates to CASSDRKGLTKGYTF. Full variable domain (outside the CDR3, taken from reference TRBV9 and TRBJ1-2): DSGVTQTPKHLITATGQRVTLRCSPRSGDLSVYWYQQSLDQGLQFLIQYYNGEERAKGNILERFSAQQFPDLHSELNLSSLELGDSALYFCASSDRKGLTKGYTFGSGTRLTVV.

The chain has TRBV2 and TRBJ1-3; D may be TRBD1 (5 bases). CDR1 is SNHLY and CDR2 is FYNNEI in the germline V gene. CDR3 length: 14 residues. V was cut by 7 bases and J by 2 bases, with 12 bases left in between. The CDR3 coding sequence is TGTGCCAGCATAGCAGGGACTACTGGAAACACCATATATTTT. Translating gives CASIAGTTGNTIYF.

J is TRBJ2-7 and V is TRBV2, with TRBD2 matching over 7 bases. With V trimmed by 6 bases and J by 1 base, 6 bases remained unmatched. The CDR3 sequence is 14 residues long. In germline, CDR1 is SNHLY, CDR2 FYNNEI. The CDR3: CASRPGLRSYEQYF. CDR3 bases: TGTGCCAGCAGACCGGGACTAAGGTCCTACGAGCAGTACTTC.

The chain carries TRBV19 and TRBJ2-7, with no clear D. CDR1 and CDR2 from the germline V gene are LNHDA and SQIVND (reference sequence). Trimming took 5 bases from V and 4 from J, leaving 15 bases between them. This CDR3 has 14 amino acids. The CDR3 region has the DNA TGTGCCAGTAGTCCCCTGGGCAGTAAATACGAGCAGTACTTC. Its protein product is CASSPLGSKYEQYF.

J is TRBJ2-2 and V is TRBV11-2; maybe TRBD1 (6 bases). The CDR3 runs to 14 residues. Germline CDR1 SGHAT, CDR2 FQNNGV. The V end was cut by 8 bases, the J end by 0 bases, with 10 bases between. The CDR3 here is CASCRGPNTGELFF. The CDR3, as DNA: TGTGCCAGCTGCAGGGGACCGAACACCGGGGAGCTGTTTTTT.